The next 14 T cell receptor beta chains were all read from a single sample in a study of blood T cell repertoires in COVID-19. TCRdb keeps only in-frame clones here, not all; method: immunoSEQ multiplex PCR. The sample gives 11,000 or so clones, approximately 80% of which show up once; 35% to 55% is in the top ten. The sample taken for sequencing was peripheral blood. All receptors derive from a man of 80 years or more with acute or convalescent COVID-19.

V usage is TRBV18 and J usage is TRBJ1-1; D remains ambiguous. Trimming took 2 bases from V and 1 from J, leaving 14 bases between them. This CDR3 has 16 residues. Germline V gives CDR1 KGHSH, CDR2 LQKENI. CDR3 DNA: TGTGCCAGCTCACCAATGGATGGCAGCGGGAACACTGAAGCTTTCTTT. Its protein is CASSPMDGSGNTEAFF. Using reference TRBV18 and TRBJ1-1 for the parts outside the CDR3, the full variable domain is NAGVMQNPRHLVRRRGQEARLRCSPMKGHSHVYWYRQLPEEGLKFMVYLQKENIIDESGMPKERFSAEFPKEGPSILRIQQVVRGDSAAYFCASSPMDGSGNTEAFFGQGTRLTVV.

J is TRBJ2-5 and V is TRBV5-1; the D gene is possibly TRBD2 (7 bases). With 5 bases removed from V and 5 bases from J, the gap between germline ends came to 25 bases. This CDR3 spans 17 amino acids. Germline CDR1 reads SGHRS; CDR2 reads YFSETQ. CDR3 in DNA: TGCGCCAGCAGTCCCCTTGGGGGGGCAATTAAGTCGGAGACCCAGTACTTC. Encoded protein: CASSPLGGAIKSETQYF.

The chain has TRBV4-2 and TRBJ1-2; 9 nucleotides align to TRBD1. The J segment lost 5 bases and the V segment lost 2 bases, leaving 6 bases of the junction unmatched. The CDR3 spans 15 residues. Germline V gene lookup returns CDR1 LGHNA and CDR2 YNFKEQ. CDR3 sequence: CASSQSGQGSYGYTF. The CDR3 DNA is TGTGCCAGCAGCCAATCGGGACAGGGTTCGTATGGCTACACCTTC.

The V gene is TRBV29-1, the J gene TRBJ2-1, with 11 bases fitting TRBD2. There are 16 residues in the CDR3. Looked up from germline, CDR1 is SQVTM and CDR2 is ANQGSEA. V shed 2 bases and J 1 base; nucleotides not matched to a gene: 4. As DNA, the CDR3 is TGCAGCGTTGAACCAACTAGCGGGGGATCCTACAATGAGCAGTTCTTC. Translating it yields CSVEPTSGGSYNEQFF.

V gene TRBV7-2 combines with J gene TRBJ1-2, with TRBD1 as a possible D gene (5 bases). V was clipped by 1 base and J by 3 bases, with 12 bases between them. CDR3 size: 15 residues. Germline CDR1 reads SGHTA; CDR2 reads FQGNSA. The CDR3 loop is CASSLGTGLDYGYTF. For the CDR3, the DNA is TGTGCCAGCAGCTTAGGTACAGGTTTAGACTATGGCTACACCTTC.

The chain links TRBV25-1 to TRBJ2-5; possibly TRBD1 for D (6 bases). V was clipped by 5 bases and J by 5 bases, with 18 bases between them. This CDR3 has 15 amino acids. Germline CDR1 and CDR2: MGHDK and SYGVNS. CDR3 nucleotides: TGTGCCAGCAGTAATGGGGGCCTACCCGGGGAGACCCAGTACTTC. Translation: CASSNGGLPGETQYF.

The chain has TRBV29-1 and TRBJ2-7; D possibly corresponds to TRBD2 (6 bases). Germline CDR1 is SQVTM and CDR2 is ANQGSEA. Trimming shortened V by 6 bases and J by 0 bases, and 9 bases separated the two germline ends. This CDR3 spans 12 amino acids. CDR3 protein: CSVGGASYEQYF. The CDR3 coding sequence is TGCAGCGTCGGAGGGGCCTCCTACGAGCAGTACTTC.

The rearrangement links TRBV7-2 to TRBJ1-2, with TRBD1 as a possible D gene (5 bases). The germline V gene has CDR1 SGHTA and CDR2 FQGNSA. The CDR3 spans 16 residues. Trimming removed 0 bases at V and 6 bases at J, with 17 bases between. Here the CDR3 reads CASSLASGIFVNGYTF. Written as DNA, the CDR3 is TGTGCCAGCAGCTTAGCTTCAGGGATCTTCGTCAATGGCTACACCTTC.

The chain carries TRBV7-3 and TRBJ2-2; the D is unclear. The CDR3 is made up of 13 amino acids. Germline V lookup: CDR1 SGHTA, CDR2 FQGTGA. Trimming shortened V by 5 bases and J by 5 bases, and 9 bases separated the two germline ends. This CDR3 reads CASSPLQTGELFF. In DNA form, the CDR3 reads TGTGCCAGCAGCCCCCTCCAGACCGGGGAGCTGTTTTTT.

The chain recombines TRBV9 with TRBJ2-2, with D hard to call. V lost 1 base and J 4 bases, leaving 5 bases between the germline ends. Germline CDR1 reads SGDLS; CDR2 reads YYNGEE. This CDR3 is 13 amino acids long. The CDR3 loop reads CASSVTGTGELFF. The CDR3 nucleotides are TGTGCCAGCAGCGTAACGGGCACCGGGGAGCTGTTTTTT.

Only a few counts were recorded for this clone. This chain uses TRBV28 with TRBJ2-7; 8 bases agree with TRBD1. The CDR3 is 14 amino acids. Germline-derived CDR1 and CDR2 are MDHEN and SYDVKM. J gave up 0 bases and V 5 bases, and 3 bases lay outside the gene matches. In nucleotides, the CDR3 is TGTGCCAGCAGTGATACAGGGGGCTCCTACGAGCAGTACTTC. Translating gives CASSDTGGSYEQYF.

The CDR3 sequence is CASSHLAGSNEQFF. CDR3 in DNA: TGTGCCAGCTCGCATCTAGCGGGGTCCAATGAGCAGTTCTTC. V gene TRBV11-1 combines with J gene TRBJ2-1, with 9 bases lining up with TRBD2. The CDR3 contains 14 residues. After removal of 8 bases from V and 6 bases from J, the junction contained 8 bases not matched to a gene. CDR1 and CDR2 from the germline V gene are SGHAT and FQDESV (reference sequence).

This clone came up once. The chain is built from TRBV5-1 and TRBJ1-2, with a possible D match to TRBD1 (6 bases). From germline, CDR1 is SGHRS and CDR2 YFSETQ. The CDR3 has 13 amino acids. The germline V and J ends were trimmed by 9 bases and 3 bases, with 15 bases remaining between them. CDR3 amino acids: CAKNRDWYYGYTF. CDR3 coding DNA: TGCGCCAAGAACAGGGATTGGTACTATGGCTACACCTTC.

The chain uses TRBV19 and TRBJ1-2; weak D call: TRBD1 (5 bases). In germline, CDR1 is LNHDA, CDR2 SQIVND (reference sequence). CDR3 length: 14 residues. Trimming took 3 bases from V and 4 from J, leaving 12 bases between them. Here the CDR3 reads CASSIAPDTYGYTF. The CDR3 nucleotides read TGTGCCAGTAGTATCGCCCCGGACACCTATGGCTACACCTTC. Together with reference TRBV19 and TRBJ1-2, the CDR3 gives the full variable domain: DGGITQSPKYLFRKEGQNVTLSCEQNLNHDAMYWYRQDPGQGLRLIYYSQIVNDFQKGDIAEGYSVSREKKESFPLTVTSAQKNPTAFYLCASSIAPDTYGYTFGSGTRLTVV.